The present entry profiles one TCR beta chain with its context. This clone was observed a few times. No antigen is known for it. Base qualities are not at hand, and no much larger clone is one base apart. These data belong to a study of blood T cell repertoires in COVID-19 (TCRdb year 2020). At the level of the whole study: Samples covering the acute and convalescent phases of COVID-19 were provided by collaborators in the United States, Italy and Spain. The prospective study material was composed of cDNA or gDNA derived from T cells, B-cell-depleted T cells, or PBMCs. Subjects who had been exposed to COVID-19, were actively infected with it, or had recovered from it provided the deeply sampled blood TCRbeta repertoires that made up the dataset. The repertoires were released in a freely available public database intended as a resource for research on the immune response to SARS-CoV-2. Samples came from the ongoing ImmuneRACE study (first 160 participants) plus 1,254 subjects from 6 global collaborators. The sample metadata nearly always contained a de-identified subject ID, COVID-19 status, age in years and sex. Where available, HLA class I and class II types were taken from metadata supplied by the sample provider and were not determined by assay-based typing.

At one collaborating source in Seattle, patients were enrolled during active infection and were followed longitudinally through the course of disease. The collaborating institutions used their own protocols to collect whole blood in K2EDTA tubes. For TCRbeta analysis, collaborators shipped samples in one of three forms: frozen whole blood, isolated PBMCs, or DNA extracted from either of those sample types. Including cysteine and phenylalanine, the CDR3 has 14 amino acids. CDR3 DNA is the only sequence kept; it has 42 bases, read in frame from the first base. The junction shows trimming of 6 bases on V and 4 bases on J, plus 15 bases between the germline ends. Reading the germline V gene gives CDR1 MDHEN and CDR2 SYDVKM. The immunoSEQ Assay, a bias-controlled multiplex PCR, was used to amplify TCRbeta CDR3 regions from genomic DNA. The paper's processing steps were these. Within the assay, amplification of reference gene primers was used to estimate how many nucleated cells each sample contained. Sequence reads were collapsed and filtered to measure the absolute abundance of every unique TCRbeta CDR3 rearrangement. Productive Simpson clonality was computed per sample as the square root of Simpson's diversity index over productive rearrangements. Sourced from immuneACCESS, this table was stored by TCRdb with only in-frame sequences that have V and J called. A share of the clones is absent; for the studies checked, an unresolved V gene accounts for under half, and the remainder has no known explanation. D and trimming come from the DNA, and the V and J calls and clone size come from that table. Counted in this sample were some 300,000 clones; around 89% of them appeared once. Clones ranked in the top ten supply roughly 1% of the sample.

General conclusions and limits of the study: The amount of clinical and demographic metadata varied by source and participant and was provided uncurated.

The clonotype comes from a woman in her 40s with COVID-19, enrolled during active disease. Rearrangement joined TRBV28 to TRBJ1-2; TRBD1 might be the D gene, on 6 matching bases. The sample consisted of peripheral blood. CDR3 sequence: CASRPPGQSYGYTF. The nucleotide sequence reads as follows: TGTGCCAGCAGGCCACCGGGACAATCCTATGGCTACACCTTC.